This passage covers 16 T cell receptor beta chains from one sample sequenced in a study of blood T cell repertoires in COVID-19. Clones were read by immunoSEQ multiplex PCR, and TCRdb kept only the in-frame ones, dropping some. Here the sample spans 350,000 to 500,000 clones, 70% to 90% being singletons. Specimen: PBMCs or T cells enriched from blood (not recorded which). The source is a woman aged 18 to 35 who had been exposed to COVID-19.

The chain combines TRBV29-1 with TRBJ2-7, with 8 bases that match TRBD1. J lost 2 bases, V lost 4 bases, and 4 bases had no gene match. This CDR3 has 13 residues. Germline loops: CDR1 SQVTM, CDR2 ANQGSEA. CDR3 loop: CSVAQGAPYEQYF. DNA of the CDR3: TGCAGCGTTGCGCAGGGGGCGCCCTACGAGCAGTACTTC.

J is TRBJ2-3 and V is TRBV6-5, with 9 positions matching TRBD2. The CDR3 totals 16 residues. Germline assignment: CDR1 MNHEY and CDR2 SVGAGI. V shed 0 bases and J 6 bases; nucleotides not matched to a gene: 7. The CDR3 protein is CASSYSPSGNGDTQYF. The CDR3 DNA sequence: TGTGCCAGCAGTTACTCACCTAGCGGGAATGGGGATACGCAGTATTTT.

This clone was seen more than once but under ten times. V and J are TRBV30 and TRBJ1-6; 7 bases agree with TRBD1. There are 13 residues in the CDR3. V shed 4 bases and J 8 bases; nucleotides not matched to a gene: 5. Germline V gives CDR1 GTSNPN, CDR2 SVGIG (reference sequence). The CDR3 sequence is CAWMGRGYSPLHF. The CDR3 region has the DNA TGTGCCTGGATGGGCAGGGGGTATTCACCCCTCCACTTT.

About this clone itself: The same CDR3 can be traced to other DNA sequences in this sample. CDR3 bases: TGTGCCAGCAGCTTAGCAGGGACTGAAGCTTTCTTT. As protein: CASSLAGTEAFF. The chain combines TRBV13 with TRBJ1-1; perhaps TRBD1 as D (5 bases). Germline V gene lookup returns CDR1 PRHDT and CDR2 FYEKMQ (reference sequence). V was pared by 1 base and J by 5 bases, with 5 bases between. The CDR3 totals 12 residues. Full variable domain (outside the CDR3, taken from reference TRBV13 and TRBJ1-1): AAGVIQSPRHLIKEKRETATLKCYPIPRHDTVYWYQQGPGQDPQFLISFYEKMQSDKGSIPDRFSAQQFSDYHSELNMSSLELGDSALYFCASSLAGTEAFFGQGTRLTVV.

As DNA, the CDR3 is TGCGCCAGCAGCTTGGGAATAGCTTCTGACAATGAGCAGTTCTTC. Translation: CASSLGIASDNEQFF. The chain links TRBV5-1 to TRBJ2-1; D not certain. In germline, CDR1 is SGHRS, CDR2 YFSETQ. The V and J ends lost 0 bases and 5 bases respectively, with 12 bases between them. CDR3 length: 15 residues.

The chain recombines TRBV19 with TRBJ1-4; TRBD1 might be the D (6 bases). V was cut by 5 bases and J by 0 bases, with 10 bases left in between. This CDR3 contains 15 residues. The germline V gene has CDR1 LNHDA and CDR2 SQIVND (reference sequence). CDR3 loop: CASSLGDTTNEKLFF. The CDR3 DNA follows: TGTGCCAGTAGTCTTGGGGACACAACTAATGAAAAACTGTTTTTT. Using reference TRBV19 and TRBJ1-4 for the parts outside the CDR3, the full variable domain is DGGITQSPKYLFRKEGQNVTLSCEQNLNHDAMYWYRQDPGQGLRLIYYSQIVNDFQKGDIAEGYSVSREKKESFPLTVTSAQKNPTAFYLCASSLGDTTNEKLFFGSGTQLSVL.

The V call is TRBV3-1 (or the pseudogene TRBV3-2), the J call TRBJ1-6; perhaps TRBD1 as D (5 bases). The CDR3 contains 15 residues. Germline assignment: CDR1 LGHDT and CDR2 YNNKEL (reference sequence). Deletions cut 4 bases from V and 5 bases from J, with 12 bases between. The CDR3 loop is CASSRQSVDNSPLHF. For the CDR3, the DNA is TGTGCCAGCAGCCGACAGTCGGTGGATAATTCACCCCTCCACTTT.

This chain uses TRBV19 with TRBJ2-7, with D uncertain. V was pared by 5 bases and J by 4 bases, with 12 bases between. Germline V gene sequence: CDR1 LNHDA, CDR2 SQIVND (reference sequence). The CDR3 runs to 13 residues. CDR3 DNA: TGTGCCAGTAGTCCAGGTGGCCGATACGAGCAGTACTTC. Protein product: CASSPGGRYEQYF.

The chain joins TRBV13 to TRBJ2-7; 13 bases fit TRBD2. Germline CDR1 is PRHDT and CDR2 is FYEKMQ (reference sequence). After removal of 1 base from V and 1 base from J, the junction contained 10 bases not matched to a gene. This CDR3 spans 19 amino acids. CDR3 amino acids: CASSLAIGTSGNPSYEQYF. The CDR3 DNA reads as TGTGCCAGCAGCTTAGCAATTGGGACTAGCGGGAACCCTTCCTACGAGCAGTACTTC.

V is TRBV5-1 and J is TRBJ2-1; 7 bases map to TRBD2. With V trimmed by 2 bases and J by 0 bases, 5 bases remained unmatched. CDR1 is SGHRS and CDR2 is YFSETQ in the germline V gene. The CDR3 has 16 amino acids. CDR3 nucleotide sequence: TGCGCCAGCAGCTTCCTAGCGGCGAGCTCCTACAATGAGCAGTTCTTC. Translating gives CASSFLAASSYNEQFF.

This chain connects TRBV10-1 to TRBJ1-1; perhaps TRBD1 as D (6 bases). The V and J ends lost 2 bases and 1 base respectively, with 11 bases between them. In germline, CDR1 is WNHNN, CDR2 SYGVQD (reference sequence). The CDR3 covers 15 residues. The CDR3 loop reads CASSERTAGNTEAFF. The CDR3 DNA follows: TGCGCCAGCAGTGAGAGGACAGCCGGGAACACTGAAGCTTTCTTT.

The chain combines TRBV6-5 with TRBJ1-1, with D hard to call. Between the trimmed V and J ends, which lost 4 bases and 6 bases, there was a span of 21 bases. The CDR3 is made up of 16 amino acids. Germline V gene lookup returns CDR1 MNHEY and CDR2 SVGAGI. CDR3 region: CASSSKYTPLYAEAFF. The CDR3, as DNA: TGTGCCAGCAGTTCGAAATACACACCCCTGTACGCTGAAGCTTTCTTT.

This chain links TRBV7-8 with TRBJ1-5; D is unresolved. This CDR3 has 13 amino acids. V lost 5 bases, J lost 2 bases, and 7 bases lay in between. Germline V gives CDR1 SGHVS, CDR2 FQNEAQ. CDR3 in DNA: TGTGCCAGCAGCCTATCGGGCAATCAGCCCCAGCATTTT. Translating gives CASSLSGNQPQHF. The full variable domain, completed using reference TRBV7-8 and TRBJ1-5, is GAGVSQSPRYKVAKRGQDVALRCDPISGHVSLFWYQQALGQGPEFLTYFQNEAQLDKSGLPSDRFFAERPEGSVSTLKIQRTQQEDSAVYLCASSLSGNQPQHFGDGTRLSIL.

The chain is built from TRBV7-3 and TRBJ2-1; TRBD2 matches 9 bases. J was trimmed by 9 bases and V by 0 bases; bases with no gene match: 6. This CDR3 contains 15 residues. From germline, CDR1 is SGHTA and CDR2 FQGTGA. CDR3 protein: CASSLTSGGQGEQFF. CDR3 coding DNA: TGTGCCAGCAGCTTAACTAGCGGGGGCCAGGGTGAGCAGTTCTTC.

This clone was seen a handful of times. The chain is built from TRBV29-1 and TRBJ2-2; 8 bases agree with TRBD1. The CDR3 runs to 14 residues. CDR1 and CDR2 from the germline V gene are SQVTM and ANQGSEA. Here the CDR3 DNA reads TGCAGTGGATGGACAGGGATGAACACCGGGGAGCTGTTTTTT. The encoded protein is CSGWTGMNTGELFF.

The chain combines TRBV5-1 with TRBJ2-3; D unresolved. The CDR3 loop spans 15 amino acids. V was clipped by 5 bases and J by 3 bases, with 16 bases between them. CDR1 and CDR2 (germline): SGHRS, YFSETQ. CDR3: CASRFSGDGTDTQYF. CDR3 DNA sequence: TGCGCCAGCAGATTCTCCGGAGACGGTACAGATACGCAGTATTTT.